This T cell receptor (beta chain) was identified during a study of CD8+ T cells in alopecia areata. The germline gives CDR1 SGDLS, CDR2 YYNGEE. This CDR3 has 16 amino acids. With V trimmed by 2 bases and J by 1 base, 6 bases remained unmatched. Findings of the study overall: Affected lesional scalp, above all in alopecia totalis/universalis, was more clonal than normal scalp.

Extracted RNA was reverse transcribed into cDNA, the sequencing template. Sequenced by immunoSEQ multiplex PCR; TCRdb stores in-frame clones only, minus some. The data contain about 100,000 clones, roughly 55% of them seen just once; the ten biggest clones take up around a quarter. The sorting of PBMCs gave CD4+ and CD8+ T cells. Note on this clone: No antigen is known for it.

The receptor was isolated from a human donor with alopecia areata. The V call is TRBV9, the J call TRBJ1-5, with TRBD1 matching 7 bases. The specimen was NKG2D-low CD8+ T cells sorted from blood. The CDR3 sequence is CASSVGGGESNQPQHF. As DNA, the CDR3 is TGTGCCAGCAGCGTTGGAGGGGGCGAGAGCAATCAGCCCCAGCATTTT. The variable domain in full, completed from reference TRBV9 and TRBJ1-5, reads DSGVTQTPKHLITATGQRVTLRCSPRSGDLSVYWYQQSLDQGLQFLIQYYNGEERAKGNILERFSAQQFPDLHSELNLSSLELGDSALYFCASSVGGGESNQPQHFGDGTRLSIL.